One sample yielded the 27 T cell receptor beta chains listed below, sequenced in a study of cytomegalovirus exposure and HLA in healthy donors. The PCR ran on 60 Vbeta and 13 Jbeta primers. Only in-frame clones appear in the TCRdb table, and some are missing; sequencing was by immunoSEQ multiplex PCR. The sample consists of roughly 160,000 clones, roughly 70% of them appearing once. Input material: PBMCs. The receptors derive from a woman younger than 45 in good health and CMV-seronegative.

This chain links TRBV5-4 with TRBJ2-7; 7 nucleotides match TRBD1. Germline V CDR1 and CDR2: SGHNT, YYREEE (reference sequence). The CDR3 has 14 residues. V lost 3 bases, J lost 5 bases, and 8 bases stayed unmatched. The DNA of the CDR3 is TGTGCCAGCAGCTCCCCGACAGGGAAGGACGAGCAGTACTTC. It is translated as CASSSPTGKDEQYF.

In the case of this clone: Germline is not matched at one junction end, which may reflect a read error. This chain connects TRBV6-5 to TRBJ2-5; 9 bases line up with TRBD2. Germline CDR1 and CDR2: MNHEY and SVGAGI. This CDR3 region has 15 residues. The DNA for the CDR3 is TGTGCCGGCAGGCAGGATAGCGGGAGTCGGGAGACCCAGTACTTC. Protein product: CAGRQDSGSRETQYF.

The table lists this clone with a few counts. The chain is built from TRBV25-1 and TRBJ2-1; TRBD2 might be the D (5 bases). Per the germline V gene, CDR1 is MGHDK and CDR2 is SYGVNS. The CDR3 is 12 amino acids. Trimming removed 8 bases at V and 8 bases at J, with 13 bases between. The CDR3 reads CASGSLVHEQFF. The CDR3 DNA follows: TGTGCCAGCGGGTCACTAGTACATGAGCAGTTCTTC.

This clone has more than one count but fewer than ten. The chain couples TRBV4-1 to TRBJ2-1; 7 bases map to TRBD2. Trimming cost V 5 bases and J 6 bases; bases outside gene matches: 13. Germline values: CDR1 MGHRA, CDR2 YSYEKL. This CDR3 region has 16 residues. The CDR3 protein is CASSTTLLAEVNEQFF. In DNA, the CDR3 is TGCGCCAGCAGCACAACGCTGCTAGCGGAAGTCAATGAGCAGTTCTTC.

CDR3 region: CASSYSGDEQFF. In DNA, the CDR3 is TGTGCCAGCAGTTACTCGGGCGATGAGCAGTTCTTC. The chain employs TRBV6-5 and TRBJ2-1; no clear D gene. In germline, CDR1 is MNHEY, CDR2 SVGAGI. V was trimmed by 0 bases and J by 8 bases, leaving 5 bases between them. The CDR3 spans 12 residues.

The chain links TRBV5-4 to TRBJ1-2, with TRBD1 matching over 9 bases. In germline, CDR1 is SGHNT, CDR2 YYREEE (reference sequence). The CDR3 sequence is 14 residues long. V lost 2 bases to trimming and J lost 3 bases; unmatched junction nucleotides: 2. This CDR3 reads CASSFGDRDYGYTF. CDR3 DNA sequence: TGTGCCAGCAGCTTCGGGGACAGGGACTATGGCTACACCTTC.

The chain couples TRBV28 to TRBJ2-1, with unresolved D. Germline loops: CDR1 MDHEN, CDR2 SYDVKM. The V and J ends lost 6 bases and 8 bases respectively, with 23 bases between them. The CDR3 has 16 residues. Here the CDR3 reads CASRQVWARLGDEQFF. In DNA, the CDR3 is TGTGCCAGCAGGCAGGTCTGGGCCCGCTTAGGCGATGAGCAGTTCTTC.

The rearrangement uses TRBV10-3 and TRBJ1-1; 7 bases align to TRBD1. V lost 9 bases to trimming and J lost 5 bases; unmatched junction nucleotides: 6. In germline, CDR1 is ENHRY, CDR2 SYGVKD. This CDR3 region has 12 residues. CDR3 loop: CAIGTAKTEAFF. DNA of the CDR3: TGTGCCATTGGGACAGCGAAGACTGAAGCTTTCTTT.

This clone was counted once. The chain uses TRBV9 and TRBJ2-7; 7 nucleotides agree with TRBD1. In germline, CDR1 is SGDLS, CDR2 YYNGEE. This CDR3 spans 15 amino acids. The V gene end was trimmed by 2 bases and the J gene end by 0 bases; junction bases not matched to a gene: 5. The CDR3 here is CASSVTGQISYEQYF. In nucleotides, the CDR3 is TGTGCCAGCAGCGTCACGGGACAGATCTCCTACGAGCAGTACTTC.

The rearrangement uses TRBV10-2 and TRBJ2-1; unclear D gene. Germline values: CDR1 WSHSY, CDR2 SAAADI. Trimming cost V 2 bases and J 3 bases, with 5 bases left between them. The CDR3 spans 13 residues. CDR3 region: CASSELLYNEQFF. DNA for the CDR3: TGCGCCAGCAGTGAGCTTCTCTACAATGAGCAGTTCTTC.

The V call is TRBV7-9, the J call TRBJ2-1; 8 positions match TRBD2. V dropped 1 base and J dropped 4; count of bases not matched to a gene: 0. Per germline, CDR1 SEHNR and CDR2 FQNEAQ (reference sequence). The CDR3 extends over 14 amino acids. The CDR3 region has the DNA TGTGCCAGCAGCTTAGAGCGGGAGTACAATGAGCAGTTCTTC. Protein: CASSLEREYNEQFF.

This clone was recorded only once. The J gene is TRBJ2-1, the V gene TRBV7-9; 10 positions match TRBD2. The CDR3 has 16 amino acids. The germline CDR1 and CDR2 sequences are SEHNR and FQNEAQ (reference sequence). With 5 bases clipped from V and 2 bases from J, the junction kept 6 bases outside the gene matches. The CDR3 DNA reads as TGTGCCAGCAGCCCCATAGCGGGAGGCACCTACAATGAGCAGTTCTTC. As protein: CASSPIAGGTYNEQFF.

The rearrangement joins TRBV28 to TRBJ1-5, with D possibly TRBD1 on 5 matching bases. The CDR3 consists of 12 residues. Germline CDR1 MDHEN, CDR2 SYDVKM. V lost 8 bases, J lost 1 base, and 6 bases lay in between. The CDR3 DNA reads TGTGCCAGCGGGGGGAGCAATCAGCCCCAGCATTTT. Translating it yields CASGGSNQPQHF.

This sequence joins TRBV28 and TRBJ2-7; 11 bases line up with TRBD2. V shed 8 bases, J shed 2 bases, and the junction held 5 bases outside the gene matches. Germline-derived CDR1 and CDR2 are MDHEN and SYDVKM. The CDR3 has 14 residues. In DNA form, the CDR3 reads TGTGCCAGCCTAACTAGCGGGGGAACCTACGAGCAGTACTTC. It codes for CASLTSGGTYEQYF. Full variable domain (missing parts from reference TRBV28 and TRBJ2-7): DVKVTQSSRYLVKRTGEKVFLECVQDMDHENMFWYRQDPGLGLRLIYFSYDVKMKEKGDIPEGYSVSREKKERFSLILESASTNQTSMYLCASLTSGGTYEQYFGPGTRLTVT.

The chain uses TRBV19 and TRBJ2-3; D unresolved. With 5 bases removed from V and 5 bases from J, the gap between germline ends came to 14 bases. This CDR3 contains 14 residues. Germline CDR1 is LNHDA and CDR2 is SQIVND (reference sequence). CDR3 in amino acids: CASSDPGARDTQYF. The CDR3, as DNA: TGTGCCAGTAGTGATCCCGGTGCCCGAGATACGCAGTATTTT.

The CDR3 bases are TGTGCCAGCAGTTCCGGGACAGGCTACGAGCAGTACTTC. Protein sequence: CASSSGTGYEQYF. The chain couples TRBV6-5 to TRBJ2-7, with 8 bases fitting TRBD1. With V trimmed by 4 bases and J by 3 bases, 2 bases remained unmatched. This CDR3 comprises 13 residues. Germline CDR1 and CDR2: MNHEY and SVGAGI.

There are a few counts of this clone. The CDR3 region has the DNA TGTGCCAGCGCAACGGGACTTGACTATGGCTACACCTTC. Translating it yields CASATGLDYGYTF. V is TRBV2 and J is TRBJ1-2; a possible D gene is TRBD1 (5 bases). Germline V gene sequence: CDR1 SNHLY, CDR2 FYNNEI. The germline V and J ends were trimmed by 8 bases and 3 bases, with 13 bases remaining between them. The CDR3 is 13 amino acids. Full variable domain (outside the CDR3, taken from reference TRBV2 and TRBJ1-2): EPEVTQTPSHQVTQMGQEVILRCVPISNHLYFYWYRQILGQKVEFLVSFYNNEISEKSEIFDDQFSVERPDGSNFTLKIRSTKLEDSAMYFCASATGLDYGYTFGSGTRLTVV.

The V call is TRBV28, the J call TRBJ1-1; weak D call: TRBD1 (6 bases). CDR3 length: 14 amino acids. Per germline, CDR1 MDHEN and CDR2 SYDVKM. V was cut by 2 bases and J by 1 base, with 8 bases left in between. CDR3 sequence reads: CASSLRQENTEAFF. CDR3 sequence (DNA): TGTGCCAGCAGTTTACGACAGGAGAACACTGAAGCTTTCTTT.

This chain's CDR3 is CASSLTGRFTEAFF. In nucleotides, the CDR3 is TGTGCCAGCAGCTTGACAGGGAGATTCACTGAAGCTTTCTTT. This chain links TRBV5-6 with TRBJ1-1; D perhaps matches TRBD1 (6 bases). Germline assignment: CDR1 SGHDT and CDR2 YYEEEE. This CDR3 region has 14 residues. The V end lost 1 base, the J end lost 4 bases, and 11 bases lay between the germline ends. The variable domain in full, completed from reference TRBV5-6 and TRBJ1-1, reads DAGVTQSPTHLIKTRGQQVTLRCSPKSGHDTVSWYQQALGQGPQFIFQYYEEEERQRGNFPDRFSGHQFPNYSSELNVNALLLGDSALYLCASSLTGRFTEAFFGQGTRLTVV.

The chain employs TRBV2 and TRBJ1-2, with 7 bases matching TRBD1. The CDR3 contains 14 residues. Trimming removed 3 bases from V and 5 bases from J; junction bases left unmatched: 6. The germline CDR1 and CDR2 sequences are SNHLY and FYNNEI. The DNA for the CDR3 is TGTGCCAGCAGTGATTACAGGGGCGATTATGGCTACACCTTC. Translating gives CASSDYRGDYGYTF. The full variable domain, completed using reference TRBV2 and TRBJ1-2, is EPEVTQTPSHQVTQMGQEVILRCVPISNHLYFYWYRQILGQKVEFLVSFYNNEISEKSEIFDDQFSVERPDGSNFTLKIRSTKLEDSAMYFCASSDYRGDYGYTFGSGTRLTVV.

V gene TRBV20-1 combines with J gene TRBJ1-2; perhaps TRBD1 as D (6 bases). The V gene's germline CDR1 is DFQATT and CDR2 SNEGSKA (reference sequence). V dropped 2 bases and J dropped 8 bases, with 9 bases sitting between them. This CDR3 has 11 residues. The CDR3 DNA sequence: TGCAGTGCTAGACAGGGGATCGGCTACACCTTC. Amino acids: CSARQGIGYTF.

Concerning this clone itself: Relative to the germline gene, one junction end is altered; a read error may explain this. This chain's CDR3 is CSSSFSGNGYTF. Here the CDR3 DNA reads TGTTCCAGCAGCTTTTCAGGGAATGGCTACACCTTC. This sequence joins TRBV7-9 and TRBJ1-2; perhaps TRBD1 as D (5 bases). The germline V gene has CDR1 SEHNR and CDR2 FQNEAQ (reference sequence). This CDR3 has 12 residues.

This sequence joins TRBV29-1 and TRBJ2-3; D is possibly TRBD2 (5 bases). The germline V gene encodes CDR1 SQVTM and CDR2 ANQGSEA. This CDR3 region has 11 residues. Trimming cost V 4 bases and J 6 bases, with 8 bases left between them. In DNA form, the CDR3 reads TGCAGCGTTGGGGGAGTGGATACGCAGTATTTT. Translation gives CSVGGVDTQYF.

The chain uses TRBV9 and TRBJ2-3; D unclear. CDR3 length: 14 residues. Germline V gives CDR1 SGDLS, CDR2 YYNGEE. V was clipped by 4 bases and J by 4 bases, with 13 bases between them. The CDR3 DNA reads TGTGCCAGCAGCAACACGATATCAGCAGATACGCAGTATTTT. Protein: CASSNTISADTQYF. Looking up the rest from reference TRBV9 and TRBJ2-3 gives the full variable domain: DSGVTQTPKHLITATGQRVTLRCSPRSGDLSVYWYQQSLDQGLQFLIQYYNGEERAKGNILERFSAQQFPDLHSELNLSSLELGDSALYFCASSNTISADTQYFGPGTRLTVL.

The V and J genes are TRBV5-1 and TRBJ1-1; the D gene is possibly TRBD1 (5 bases). The CDR3 is 14 residues long. Trimming left V 4 bases short and J 3 bases short, with 13 bases between. Germline CDR1 and CDR2: SGHRS and YFSETQ. For the CDR3, the DNA is TGCGCCAGCAGCCAAAGGAAGGGGCACACTGAAGCTTTCTTT. Translating gives CASSQRKGHTEAFF.

The gene calls are TRBV4-3 and TRBJ1-1; D not certain. Germline CDR1 and CDR2: LGHNA and YSLEER. With 1 base removed from V and 1 base from J, the gap between germline ends came to 10 bases. This CDR3 comprises 15 residues. This CDR3 reads CASSQVGGGNTEAFF. Here the CDR3 DNA reads TGCGCCAGCAGCCAAGTGGGCGGAGGGAACACTGAAGCTTTCTTT.

The V gene is TRBV19, the J gene TRBJ1-1, with D maybe TRBD1 (5 bases). Trimming removed 1 base from V and 2 bases from J, with 11 bases in between. This CDR3 spans 15 amino acids. Looked up from germline, CDR1 is LNHDA and CDR2 is SQIVND (reference sequence). CDR3: CASSIVAGKNTEAFF. The CDR3, as DNA: TGTGCCAGTAGTATAGTAGCAGGGAAAAACACTGAAGCTTTCTTT. The full variable domain, rest sourced from reference TRBV19 and TRBJ1-1, is DGGITQSPKYLFRKEGQNVTLSCEQNLNHDAMYWYRQDPGQGLRLIYYSQIVNDFQKGDIAEGYSVSREKKESFPLTVTSAQKNPTAFYLCASSIVAGKNTEAFFGQGTRLTVV.